These T cell receptor beta chains were read from a single sample in a study of shared clonotypes between healthy human individuals. Here immunoSEQ multiplex PCR was the method, and the copy in TCRdb shows in-frame clones only, minus some. In the table there are approximately 320,000 clones, 74% of which are singletons. The sample taken for sequencing was memory CD4+ T cells sorted from blood. The receptors come from a man aged 25-45 years in good health. CDR3s include the opening cysteine and the closing phenylalanine or tryptophan. Each record gives: clone size, V gene, J gene, D gene, CDR3 protein, CDR3 DNA. D genes are given only for firm matches. Size tells how often a clone was seen (once, few, many) or the class of an expanded clone, and some rows leave it out.

>-|TRBV5-8|TRBJ1-5|-
CASSLGPVNQPQHF
TGTGCCAGCAGCTTGGGGCCAGTGAATCAGCCCCAGCATTTT
>-|TRBV28|TRBJ2-3|-
CASSVRKQGNRADTQYF
TGTGCCAGCAGCGTCAGGAAACAGGGAAATCGAGCGGATACGCAGTATTTT
>-|TRBV5-1|TRBJ1-2|-
CASSLGGFTPGYTF
TGCGCCAGCAGCTTGGGCGGGTTCACTCCGGGCTACACCTTC
>-|TRBV11-2|TRBJ2-3|-
CASSPQTDTQYF
TGTGCCAGCAGCCCACAAACAGATACGCAGTATTTT
>-|TRBV28|TRBJ2-5|-
CASTPSRRQETQYF
TGTGCCAGCACCCCCTCTCGGAGGCAAGAGACCCAGTACTTC
>-|TRBV2|TRBJ2-5|TRBD2
CASSVAGGNTETQYF
TGTGCCAGCAGTGTTGCGGGAGGGAACACAGAGACCCAGTACTTC
>-|TRBV6-1|TRBJ2-6|TRBD1
CATGGQHSGANVLTF
TGTGCCACTGGGGGACAGCACTCTGGGGCCAACGTCCTGACTTTC
>once|TRBV21-1|TRBJ2-7|-
CASSLGGQGIFSYEQYF
TGTGCCAGCAGCCTAGGGGGGCAGGGGATTTTTTCCTACGAGCAGTACTTC
>-|TRBV28|TRBJ1-3|-
CATGRSGGGNTIYF
TGTGCCACTGGGCGATCCGGGGGTGGAAACACCATATATTTT
>-|TRBV19|TRBJ2-7|-
CASSIGPGSYEQYF
TGTGCCAGTAGTATAGGTCCCGGCTCCTACGAGCAGTACTTC
>few|TRBV5-1|TRBJ2-5|TRBD1
CASSLDGRGQETQYF
TGCGCCAGCAGCTTGGACGGCAGGGGGCAAGAGACCCAGTACTTC
>-|TRBV7-9|TRBJ2-2|-
CASSLNRNTGELFF
TGTGCCAGCAGCTTAAACAGGAACACCGGGGAGCTGTTTTTT
>-|TRBV11-2|TRBJ2-7|TRBD2
CASSLEGLAGGGTYEQYF
TGTGCCAGCAGCTTAGAGGGCCTAGCGGGAGGAGGAACCTACGAGCAGTACTTC
>-|TRBV7-2|TRBJ1-5|-
CASSPPGFSNQPQHF
TGTGCCAGCAGCCCCCCAGGGTTTAGCAATCAGCCCCAGCATTTT
>-|TRBV19|TRBJ2-1|TRBD1
CASSIIRDRGRNEQFF
TGTGCCAGTAGTATCATCCGGGACAGGGGGCGCAATGAGCAGTTCTTC
>-|TRBV5-6|TRBJ2-7|TRBD1
CASSPRDSDYEQYF
TGTGCCAGCAGCCCCCGGGACAGCGACTACGAGCAGTACTTC
>-|TRBV6-5|TRBJ1-1|-
CASVVGDTEAFF
TGTGCCAGCGTGGTGGGGGACACTGAAGCTTTCTTT
>-|TRBV25-1|TRBJ1-1|TRBD1
CASSTGEITEAFF
TGTGCCAGCAGTACAGGGGAAATAACTGAAGCTTTCTTT
>-|TRBV5-1|TRBJ2-3|TRBD2
CASGLVGMGGHVTDTQYF
TGCGCCAGCGGCTTGGTCGGGATGGGAGGGCACGTCACAGATACGCAGTATTTT
>-|TRBV9|TRBJ2-2|TRBD2
CASSSRVAGANTGELFF
TGTGCCAGCAGCTCGCGAGTAGCGGGAGCTAACACCGGGGAGCTGTTTTTT
>few|TRBV29-1|TRBJ2-1|-
CSGDKLQGNEQFF
TGCAGCGGTGATAAGTTGCAGGGCAATGAGCAGTTCTTC
>few|TRBV30|TRBJ1-2|-
CAWSVIMAGAYGYTF
TGTGCCTGGAGTGTAATTATGGCCGGGGCTTATGGCTACACCTTC
>-|TRBV28|TRBJ2-2|-
CASSFEAGANTGELFF
TGTGCCAGCAGTTTTGAGGCTGGGGCGAACACCGGGGAGCTGTTTTTT
>-|TRBV27|TRBJ1-1|-
CASSFQRNTEAFF
TGTGCCAGCAGTTTTCAGAGAAACACTGAAGCTTTCTTT
>once|TRBV29-1|TRBJ2-1|TRBD2
CSVLAGYNEQFF
TGCAGCGTTTTAGCGGGGTACAATGAGCAGTTCTTC
>-|TRBV5-1|TRBJ1-1|-
CASSSGLGGEAFF
TGCGCCAGCAGCTCGGGACTGGGAGGTGAAGCTTTCTTT
>-|TRBV30|TRBJ2-2|TRBD2
CAWTSGIGTGELFF
TGTGCCTGGACTAGCGGGATTGGCACCGGGGAGCTGTTTTTT
>-|TRBV11-2|TRBJ2-7|-
CASSLDWLQTYEQYF
TGTGCCAGCAGCTTAGATTGGCTGCAAACCTACGAGCAGTACTTC
>-|TRBV6-4|TRBJ2-1|TRBD2
CASTHGGGCTYNEQFF
TGTGCCAGCACCCACGGGGGGGGTTGCACCTACAATGAGCAGTTCTTC
>-|TRBV5-4|TRBJ2-2|TRBD1
CASRRDRSNTGELFF
TGTGCCAGCAGAAGGGACAGATCGAACACCGGGGAGCTGTTTTTT
>-|TRBV2|TRBJ1-5|-
CASSRRGNQPQHF
TGTGCCAGTTCCCGGAGGGGCAATCAGCCCCAGCATTTT
>-|TRBV25-1|TRBJ2-7|TRBD1
CASSEPGTGGSYEQYF
TGTGCCAGCAGTGAACCCGGGACAGGGGGTTCCTACGAGCAGTACTTC
>-|TRBV5-1|TRBJ2-5|TRBD1
CASRGTGVRETQYF
TGCGCCAGCAGGGGGACAGGGGTGAGGGAGACCCAGTACTTC
>-|TRBV27|TRBJ1-1|-
CASSAARANTEAFF
TGTGCCAGCAGTGCCGCAAGGGCGAACACTGAAGCTTTCTTT
>-|TRBV4-2|TRBJ2-7|TRBD1
CASSLPGTGIYEQYF
TGTGCCAGCAGCCTCCCCGGGACAGGGATCTACGAGCAGTACTTC
>-|TRBV10-3|TRBJ1-5|TRBD1
CAISGQANQPQHF
TGTGCCATTTCTGGACAGGCCAATCAGCCCCAGCATTTT
>-|TRBV7-9|TRBJ2-7|-
CASSLDADTSYEQYF
TGTGCCAGCAGCTTAGATGCAGACACATCCTACGAGCAGTACTTC
>-|TRBV7-9|TRBJ1-5|-
CASSPQVGTPQHF
TGTGCCAGCAGCCCTCAGGTGGGGACGCCCCAGCATTTT
>-|TRBV7-2|TRBJ2-1|-
CASSLTPRPTSSYNEQFF
TGTGCCAGCAGCTTAACCCCAAGACCCACCAGCTCCTACAATGAGCAGTTCTTC
>-|TRBV18|TRBJ2-7|-
CASSLGLEVGEQYF
TGTGCCAGCTCACTGGGACTTGAGGTTGGCGAGCAGTACTTC
>-|TRBV18|TRBJ2-7|TRBD1
CASSTRQGASFHEQYF
TGTGCCAGCTCAACAAGACAGGGGGCTAGCTTCCACGAGCAGTACTTC
>-|TRBV5-5|TRBJ1-1|-
CASSGSGLGEAFF
TGTGCCAGCAGCGGCTCGGGGCTGGGGGAAGCTTTCTTT
>-|TRBV5-1|TRBJ1-2|-
CASSLEPGTRRTGYTF
TGCGCCAGCAGCTTGGAACCCGGGACGAGGCGCACTGGCTACACCTTC
>-|TRBV5-1|TRBJ1-3|-
CASSLEQGGLLGNTIYF
TGCGCCAGCAGCCTGGAGCAGGGCGGTTTGCTTGGAAACACCATATATTTT
>-|TRBV19|TRBJ2-1|TRBD2
CASSYLAGELVYEQFF
TGTGCCAGTAGTTACTTAGCGGGTGAATTAGTGTATGAGCAGTTCTTC
>few|TRBV5-6|TRBJ1-2|TRBD1
CASSLSGQSYGYTF
TGTGCCAGCAGCTTGTCGGGACAGTCCTATGGCTACACCTTC
>-|TRBV14|TRBJ2-7|TRBD2
CASSQDGTSGTYEQYF
TGTGCCAGCAGCCAGGACGGGACTAGCGGGACCTACGAGCAGTACTTC
>-|TRBV4-2|TRBJ2-3|-
CASSQGGARSLSGITDTQYF
TGTGCCAGCAGCCAAGGGGGTGCGCGGTCCCTCTCTGGCATCACAGATACGCAGTATTTT
>-|TRBV2|TRBJ1-3|TRBD1
CASTAGTGVSGNTIYF
TGTGCCAGCACCGCAGGGACAGGGGTTTCTGGAAACACCATATATTTT
>-|TRBV30|TRBJ2-1|-
CAWSVKRQFYNEQFF
TGTGCCTGGAGTGTAAAGCGGCAGTTCTACAATGAGCAGTTCTTC
>-|TRBV29-1|TRBJ1-1|-
CSERLKMNTEAFF
TGCAGCGAACGACTGAAAATGAACACTGAAGCTTTCTTT
>-|TRBV7-3|TRBJ1-1|TRBD1
CASSLLGQGGAAFF
TGTGCCAGCAGCTTACTGGGACAGGGAGGGGCAGCTTTCTTT
>-|TRBV19|TRBJ2-7|-
CASSIGGGDEQYF
TGTGCCAGTAGTATTGGGGGGGGCGACGAGCAGTACTTC